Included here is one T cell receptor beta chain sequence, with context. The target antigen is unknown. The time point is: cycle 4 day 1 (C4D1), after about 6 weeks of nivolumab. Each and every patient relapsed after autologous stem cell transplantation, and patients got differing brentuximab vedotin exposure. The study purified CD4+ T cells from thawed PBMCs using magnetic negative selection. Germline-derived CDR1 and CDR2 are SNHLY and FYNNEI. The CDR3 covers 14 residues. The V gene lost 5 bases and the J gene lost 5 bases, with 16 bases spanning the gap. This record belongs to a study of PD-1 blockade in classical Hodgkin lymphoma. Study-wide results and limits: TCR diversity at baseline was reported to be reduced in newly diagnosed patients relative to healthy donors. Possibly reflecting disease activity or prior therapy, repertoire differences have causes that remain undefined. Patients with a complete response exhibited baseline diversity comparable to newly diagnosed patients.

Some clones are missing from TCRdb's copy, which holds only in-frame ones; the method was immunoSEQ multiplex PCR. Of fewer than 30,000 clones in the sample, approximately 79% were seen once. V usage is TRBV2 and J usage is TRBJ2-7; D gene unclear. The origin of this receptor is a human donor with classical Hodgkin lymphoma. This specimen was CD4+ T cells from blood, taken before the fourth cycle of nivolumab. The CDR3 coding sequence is TGTGCCAGCAGTTCCCCGTGGGGTATAGACGAGCAGTACTTC. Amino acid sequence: CASSSPWGIDEQYF.